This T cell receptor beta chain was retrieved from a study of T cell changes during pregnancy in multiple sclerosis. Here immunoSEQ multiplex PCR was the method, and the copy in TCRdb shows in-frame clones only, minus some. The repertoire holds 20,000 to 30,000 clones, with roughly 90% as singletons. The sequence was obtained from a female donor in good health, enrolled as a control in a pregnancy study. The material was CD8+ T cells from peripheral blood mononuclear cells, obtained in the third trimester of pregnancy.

The CDR3 region is CASSTGLAGYNEQFF. The CDR3 coding sequence is TGTGCCAGCAGCACTGGACTAGCGGGGTACAATGAGCAGTTCTTC. The chain uses TRBV19 and TRBJ2-1; 12 bases agree with TRBD2. The CDR3 contains 15 residues. CDR1 and CDR2 from the germline V gene are LNHDA and SQIVND (reference sequence). Losses at the gene ends were 9 bases for V and 4 bases for J; bases not matched to a gene: 7.